A single sample gave rise to the 16 T cell receptor beta chains below, sequenced in a study of cytomegalovirus exposure and HLA in healthy donors. The method was immunoSEQ multiplex PCR; TCRdb's version includes in-frame clones alone and lacks a portion of them. The table has 250,000 to 300,000 clones, about 86% seen once. Sequenced material: PBMCs. The origin of the receptors is a woman younger than 35 in good health and CMV-seronegative.

The V call is TRBV6-5, the J call TRBJ1-1; D gene unclear. From germline, CDR1 is MNHEY and CDR2 SVGAGI. This CDR3 comprises 15 residues. Between the trimmed V and J ends, which lost 3 bases and 3 bases, there was a span of 14 bases. This chain's CDR3 is CASSYFKGGYTEAFF. The CDR3, as DNA: TGTGCCAGCAGTTATTTCAAGGGAGGATACACTGAAGCTTTCTTT.

The chain recombines TRBV2 with TRBJ2-5; 12 bases are a match to TRBD2. CDR3 length: 16 residues. CDR1 is SNHLY, CDR2 FYNNEI, per germline. V shed 8 bases and J 4 bases; nucleotides not matched to a gene: 11. The CDR3 bases are TGTGCCAGCGTGTGGACTAGCGGGACTAAGGGAGAGACCCAGTACTTC. It codes for CASVWTSGTKGETQYF.

The chain employs TRBV4-3 and TRBJ1-6, with a possible D match to TRBD1 (6 bases). The germline V gene encodes CDR1 LGHNA and CDR2 YSLEER. The CDR3 contains 17 residues. Trimming shortened V by 0 bases and J by 11 bases, and 20 bases separated the two germline ends. The CDR3 DNA is TGCGCCAGCAGCCAAGATACACTGGACAGTTCTTTGACACCCCTCCACTTT. It yields the protein CASSQDTLDSSLTPLHF.

V and J are TRBV7-8 and TRBJ1-5; TRBD1 might be the D (6 bases). CDR1 is SGHVS, CDR2 FQNEAQ, per germline. The CDR3 extends over 15 amino acids. V was clipped by 5 bases and J by 2 bases, with 13 bases between them. CDR3 residues: CASSPKQGGNQPQHF. The CDR3 coding sequence is TGTGCCAGCAGCCCTAAACAGGGAGGCAATCAGCCCCAGCATTTT.

This rearrangement joins TRBV7-9 to TRBJ1-1; unclear D gene. The CDR3 is made up of 13 amino acids. V lost 2 bases and J 7 bases, leaving 11 bases between the germline ends. Germline CDR1 SEHNR, CDR2 FQNEAQ (reference sequence). This CDR3 is CASSLLAGLEAFF. In nucleotides, the CDR3 is TGTGCCAGCAGCTTACTGGCAGGCCTTGAAGCTTTCTTT.

The rearrangement uses TRBV11-2 and TRBJ2-3, with a tentative D call TRBD2 (6 bases). The V end was cut by 3 bases, the J end by 5 bases, with 15 bases between. CDR1 SGHAT and CDR2 FQNNGV come from the germline V gene. The CDR3 runs 15 residues. The CDR3 protein is CASSFYPAGQDTQYF. Here the CDR3 DNA reads TGTGCCAGCAGCTTCTATCCAGCGGGCCAAGATACGCAGTATTTT.

The genes are TRBV5-1 and TRBJ2-2; 8 positions match TRBD1. The junction had 3 bases not matched to a gene; V was cut back by 7 bases and J by 1 base. From germline, CDR1 is SGHRS and CDR2 YFSETQ. CDR3 length: 14 amino acids. The CDR3 coding sequence is TGCGCCAGCCAGGGGGCGAGGAACACCGGGGAGCTGTTTTTT. Protein sequence: CASQGARNTGELFF.

The rearrangement uses TRBV11-2 and TRBJ2-7; TRBD2 agrees at 7 bases. V shed 5 bases, J shed 0 bases, and the junction held 7 bases outside the gene matches. This CDR3 is built from 15 residues. Germline V gene lookup returns CDR1 SGHAT and CDR2 FQNNGV. The CDR3 nucleotides read TGTGCCAGCAGCCGCCGGGGGGAGAGCTCCTACGAGCAGTACTTC. Its translation: CASSRRGESSYEQYF.

The rearrangement uses TRBV13 and TRBJ2-3; possibly TRBD2 for D (5 bases). Germline CDR1 reads PRHDT; CDR2 reads FYEKMQ (reference sequence). The CDR3 spans 14 residues. V was pared by 5 bases and J by 0 bases, with 9 bases between. CDR3 nucleotide sequence: TGTGCCAGCAGCCCCAGACTAAGCACAGATACGCAGTATTTT. The encoded protein is CASSPRLSTDTQYF.

The genes are TRBV18 and TRBJ2-5, with D uncertain. Trimming shortened V by 1 base and J by 5 bases, and 5 bases separated the two germline ends. The CDR3 is 12 residues long. Looked up from germline, CDR1 is KGHSH and CDR2 is LQKENI. CDR3 sequence: CASSPQLETQYF. The CDR3 DNA follows: TGTGCCAGCTCACCACAGCTTGAGACCCAGTACTTC.

The chain employs TRBV4-3 and TRBJ2-7; TRBD1 matches 7 bases. This CDR3 has 15 amino acids. V lost 1 base, J lost 0 bases, and 3 bases stayed unmatched. The V gene's germline CDR1 is LGHNA and CDR2 YSLEER. Here the CDR3 reads CASSQGAGGSYEQYF. The CDR3 coding sequence is TGCGCCAGCAGCCAAGGGGCAGGGGGCTCCTACGAGCAGTACTTC.

The chain couples TRBV6-5 to TRBJ1-2; a weak D match, TRBD1 (6 bases). There are 15 residues in the CDR3. Trimming left V 6 bases short and J 4 bases short, with 18 bases between. Germline values: CDR1 MNHEY, CDR2 SVGAGI. The CDR3 protein is CASSIGQFGIYGYTF. The CDR3 bases are TGTGCCAGCAGCATCGGACAGTTTGGCATCTATGGCTACACCTTC.

The chain employs TRBV5-1 and TRBJ2-7, with D possibly TRBD1 on 5 matching bases. The CDR3 loop spans 14 amino acids. The germline V gene encodes CDR1 SGHRS and CDR2 YFSETQ. V lost 0 bases and J lost 6, with 13 bases in between. The CDR3 spells CASSLVRRVGEQYF. The CDR3 nucleotides are TGCGCCAGCAGCTTGGTGCGCAGGGTTGGCGAGCAGTACTTC.

The chain combines TRBV29-1 with TRBJ1-1; no clear D. Trimming removed 0 bases from V and 0 bases from J, with 11 bases in between. Germline lookup yields CDR1 SQVTM and CDR2 ANQGSEA. The CDR3 loop spans 15 amino acids. The CDR3 loop reads CSVEDLEALNTEAFF. The CDR3 coding sequence is TGCAGCGTTGAAGATTTAGAGGCACTGAACACTGAAGCTTTCTTT.

The V gene is TRBV29-1, the J gene TRBJ2-5; TRBD1 matches at 7 bases. Germline assignment: CDR1 SQVTM and CDR2 ANQGSEA. The CDR3 extends over 15 amino acids. V lost 3 bases and J lost 1; bases outside the gene matches: 8. In DNA form, the CDR3 reads TGCAGCGTTGAGGGACGGGACAGACTCCAAGAGACCCAGTACTTC. Translating gives CSVEGRDRLQETQYF.

The CDR3: CASSLGYDTEAFF. The CDR3 nucleotides read TGTGCCAGCAGCTTAGGCTATGACACTGAAGCTTTCTTT. The rearrangement joins TRBV7-2 to TRBJ1-1, with no clear D. The V gene lost 1 base and the J gene lost 3 bases, with 6 bases spanning the gap. The CDR3 totals 13 residues. CDR1 is SGHTA, CDR2 FQGNSA, per germline. The full variable domain, rest sourced from reference TRBV7-2 and TRBJ1-1, is GAGVSQSPSNKVTEKGKDVELRCDPISGHTALYWYRQSLGQGLEFLIYFQGNSAPDKSGLPSDRFSAERTGGSVSTLTIQRTQQEDSAVYLCASSLGYDTEAFFGQGTRLTVV.